The 29 T cell receptor delta chains presented below share a single source sample, sequenced in a study of γδ T cells in repeated Plasmodium falciparum infection. TCRdb processed the multiplex PCR reads again with the CATT caller. The data hold about 57,000 delta-chain clones, with around 1.7% observed a single time. Gammadelta T cells were flow-sorted from PBMC into Vgamma9/Vdelta2+ and Vdelta2-negative populations for bulk analysis. Specimen: gamma-delta T cells from blood. The source is a pool of human donors (malaria-infected and uninfected, not separated).

Many counts were recorded for this clone. In the same sample, other DNA sequences code for this CDR3. The rearrangement joins TRDV1 to TRDJ1; 11 bases agree with TRDD3. The V segment lost 5 bases and the J segment 3 bases; nucleotides outside the gene matches: 23. This CDR3 is built from 21 residues. Germline CDR1 is TSWWSYY and CDR2 is QGS. The CDR3: CALGTGSYTTGGYGDPDKLIF. In DNA form, the CDR3 reads TGTGCTCTTGGGACGGGGTCCTACACTACTGGGGGATATGGGGACCCCGATAAACTCATCTTT.

A remark on this clone: TCRdb records a much larger clone's protein for this DNA, with a difference at residue 12 that likely arises from a read error; the protein given is the translation of the DNA. The gene calls are TRDV1 and TRDJ1, with a possible D match to TRDD3 (5 bases). The CDR3 totals 21 residues. Germline CDR1 is TSWWSYY and CDR2 is QGS. The V and J ends lost 0 bases and 1 base respectively, with 27 bases between them. DNA for the CDR3: TGTGCTCTTGGGGAACTCAAGCGGACGGGTCACCGTCAATGGGGCACCGATAAACTCATCTTT. Amino acids: CALGELKRTGHRQWGTDKLIF.

About this clone itself: Translating this DNA gives a protein that differs at residue 18 from the TCRdb one, which belongs to a much larger clone; a read error is likely, and the protein shown is this translation. The CDR3 DNA follows: TGTGCTCTTGGCGCGACGCGGATCTCCCCCGTACTGGGGGATAGATTTGGCGCCGATAAACTCATCTTT. Amino acids: CALGATRISPVLGDRFGADKLIF. This rearrangement joins TRDV1 to TRDJ1; 11 nucleotides agree with TRDD3. The V segment lost 6 bases and the J segment 3 bases; nucleotides outside the gene matches: 30. The germline V gene has CDR1 TSWWSYY and CDR2 QGS. This CDR3 has 23 residues.

In regard to this clone: TCRdb attributes to this sequence the protein of a much larger clone, which differs from the DNA translation at residue 15; a read error is likely, and the protein displayed is translated from the DNA. The CDR3 loop reads CAFKNAWGIIPIKVGKLIF. The DNA for the CDR3 is TGTGCCTTTAAGAACGCCTGGGGGATAATCCCCATCAAGGTCGGTAAACTCATCTTT. This chain connects TRDV3 to TRDJ1, with 10 bases aligning to TRDD3. This CDR3 is built from 19 residues. The germline V gene encodes CDR1 TVYSNPD and CDR2 GDNSRS (reference sequence). J gave up 7 bases and V 1 base, and 24 bases lay outside the gene matches.

This clone has more than one count but fewer than ten. A single base is all that separates this from a far larger clone, so a read error is likely. Distinct nucleotide sequences in the sample also encode this CDR3. The gene calls are TRDV1 and TRDJ1; D is perhaps TRDD3 (6 bases). The CDR3 covers 16 residues. Per germline, CDR1 TSWWSYY and CDR2 QGS. V lost 6 bases to trimming and J lost 2 bases, with 19 bases between them. The DNA for the CDR3 is TGTGCTCTTGGACTAACTGTCTACTGGGCTACCGATAAACTCATCTTT. It encodes CALGLTVYWATDKLIF.

This clone was recorded many times. It is likely a read error: a sequence one base away is far more abundant. Other DNA sequences in this specimen translate into the identical CDR3. The chain has TRDV1 and TRDJ1; D remains ambiguous. The V and J ends lost 1 base and 2 bases respectively, with 20 bases between them. The germline V gene has CDR1 TSWWSYY and CDR2 QGS. The CDR3 is 18 residues long. CDR3: CALGEHIPPGAVTDKLIF. CDR3 DNA sequence: TGTGCTCTTGGGGAACATATCCCCCCCGGGGCTGTGACCGATAAACTCATCTTT.

This clone was picked up a small number of times. A read error likely explains this, since a far larger clone differs by one base. The sample carries other DNA sequences with the same CDR3. The gene calls are TRDV1 and TRDJ1; 10 bases align to TRDD3. The J gene, not given by TCRdb, was assigned here from a germline match of the nucleotide sequence. The CDR3 is 21 residues long. The germline V gene encodes CDR1 TSWWSYY and CDR2 QGS. CDR3 loop: CALGEMNTGGYAVRYTDKLIF. The CDR3 DNA reads as TGTGCTCTTGGGGAAATGAACACCGGGGGATACGCAGTAAGGTACACCGACAAACTCATCTTT.

With regard to this clone: The protein in TCRdb stems from a much larger clone and differs at residue 7 from this DNA's translation, likely a read error; here the protein is translated from the DNA. The gene calls are TRAV38-2/DV8 and TRDJ1; D is possibly TRDD2 (9 bases). Germline matching of the DNA provided the J gene here, since TCRdb leaves it blank. The CDR3 runs 27 residues. CDR1 is TSESDYY and CDR2 is QEAYKQQN in the germline V gene. Trimming removed 2 bases at V and 0 bases at J, with 47 bases between. The CDR3, as DNA: TGTGCTTATAGGAGTCGGGAGGGGAAAACCTTCCTACGCGCTCTCCGTACTGGGGGTCCTCACACCGATAAACTCATCTTT. It translates to CAYRSREGKTFLRALRTGGPHTDKLIF.

This clone appeared many times. The protein given by TCRdb reflects a much larger clone and differs at residue 7 from this DNA's translation, likely from a read error; the protein shown is the DNA's translation. This rearrangement joins TRDV3 to TRDJ4, with TRDD3 matching over 7 bases. CDR1 and CDR2 from the germline V gene are TVYSNPD and GDNSRS (reference sequence). The CDR3 sequence is 20 residues long. V shed 1 base, J shed 3 bases, and the junction held 29 bases outside the gene matches. The CDR3 protein is CAFKGPHQKWLGGARGPLIF. The CDR3 nucleotides read TGTGCCTTTAAAGGTCCCCACCAGAAGTGGCTGGGGGGAGCCCGGGGACCCCTGATCTTT. Combining the CDR3 with reference TRDV3 and TRDJ4 gives the whole variable domain CDKVTQSSPDQTVASGSEVVLLCTYDTVYSNPDLFWYRIRPDYSFQFVFYGDNSRSEGADFTQGRFSVKHILTQKAFHLVISPVRTEDSATYYCAFKGPHQKWLGGARGPLIFGKGTYLEVQQ.

As concerns this clone: With a far larger clone one base away, a read error is the likely cause. Other DNA sequences in this sample translate to the same CDR3. No J gene was called, and the V gene is TRDV1; the table's D call, TRDD3, has no DNA check behind it. This CDR3 spans 23 amino acids. Germline V lookup: CDR1 TSWWSYY, CDR2 QGS. The CDR3 DNA follows: TGTGCTCTTGGGGAACTAATATCCCTACCTTATAACTGGGGGAAAAGGGGTGTTGATAAACTTATCTTT. Translated, it gives CALGELISLPYNWGKRGVDKLIF.

On this clone: This is likely an artifact of a read error, given a far larger clone one base away. This same CDR3 is encoded by further DNA sequences in the sample. The V gene call is TRDV1, and the J gene call is absent; the D call in the table, TRDD3, was not verified against the DNA. Germline CDR1 is TSWWSYY and CDR2 is QGS. This CDR3 is built from 21 residues. Here the CDR3 reads CALGDGYRQGYGFYLTDKLIF. In nucleotides, the CDR3 is TGTGCTCTTGGGGATGGTTATAGACAGGGATACGGTTTTTATTTGACCGATAAGCTCATCTTT.

This clone was picked up a small number of times. TCRdb lists the protein of a much larger clone for this DNA, which differs at residue 11, so this is likely a read error; the protein given here is translated from the DNA itself. The rearrangement links TRDV1 to TRDJ1; 7 bases are shared with TRDD3. Here the J gene came from matching the DNA to germline, since TCRdb omits it. The germline V gene has CDR1 TSWWSYY and CDR2 QGS. The CDR3 has 21 residues. The trim removed 2 bases at V and 6 bases at J, leaving 27 bases unmatched. The chain's CDR3 is CALGEKRRCSRGYEGTYKLIF. The CDR3 DNA is TGTGCTCTTGGGGAAAAACGGCGTTGTTCTAGGGGATATGAAGGAACTTATAAACTCATCTTT.

As regards this clone: This is likely an artifact of a read error, given a far larger clone one base away. Distinct nucleotide sequences in the sample also encode this CDR3. The rearrangement uses TRDV1 and TRDJ1, with D perhaps matching TRDD3 (8 bases). TCRdb records no J gene; here it was assigned by comparing the DNA to germline. V gave up 5 bases and J gave up 3 bases, with 37 bases separating them. Germline V gene data show CDR1 as TSWWSYY and CDR2 as QGS. CDR3 length: 22 amino acids. CDR3 DNA: TGTGCTCTTGGGTCACTGATTCCTTCCTCCCTAAACTGGGGGTCTCCTCCCGATAAACTCATCTTT. Protein: CALGSLIPSSLNWGSPPDKLIF.

This clone came up a few times. A far more abundant clone sits one base away, making this likely a read error. The sample carries other DNA sequences with the same CDR3. The V segment is TRDV1, and no J call was made; the listed D gene, TRDD3, was not tested against the DNA. Germline V gene data show CDR1 as TSWWSYY and CDR2 as QGS. The CDR3 contains 21 residues. The chain's CDR3 is CALGGPTGTGGSLSYTDKLIF. In nucleotides, the CDR3 is TGTGCTCTTGGGGGGCCTACGGGTACTGGGGGATCACTCTCTTACACCGATAAACTCATCTTC.

In its sample, this clone was seen many times. TCRdb's listed protein matches a much larger clone and diverges from this DNA's translation at residue 11, likely through a read error; the protein shown comes from the DNA. The chain couples TRDV1 to TRDJ1; 8 bases match TRDD3. Germline V CDR1 and CDR2: TSWWSYY, QGS. Losses at the gene ends were 2 bases for V and 3 bases for J; bases not matched to a gene: 14. The CDR3 covers 18 residues. The CDR3 nucleotides read TGTGCTCTTGGGGAAGTACCCGTACTGGGGGGTACGCCCGATAAACTCATCTTT. Protein product: CALGEVPVLGGTPDKLIF.

As for this clone: The protein given by TCRdb reflects a much larger clone and differs at residue 20 from this DNA's translation, likely from a read error; the protein shown is the DNA's translation. With the J gene uncalled, the V gene is TRDV1; the table calls TRDD3, which could not be checked here. Germline V gene lookup returns CDR1 TSWWSYY and CDR2 QGS. There are 21 residues in the CDR3. CDR3 coding DNA: TGTGCTCTTGGGGAACTAGGGCACTACTTCGGATACCTGAGGCCCACCGATAAACTCACCTTT. Its translation: CALGELGHYFGYLRPTDKLTF.

This clone has a handful of counts. TCRdb pairs this DNA with a much larger clone's protein that differs at residue 19, likely a read error; the protein shown was translated from the DNA. The gene calls are TRDV3 and TRDJ1; D possibly corresponds to TRDD2 (6 bases). Germline V gives CDR1 TVYSNPD, CDR2 GDNSRS (reference sequence). There are 20 residues in the CDR3. For the CDR3, the DNA is TGTGCCTTCCTACATCCTACTTGGCCAGTACTTCGTCGTTTCACCGATAAACTCACCTTT. Protein sequence: CAFLHPTWPVLRRFTDKLTF.

This clone was recorded a few times. TCRdb records a much larger clone's protein for this DNA, with a difference at residue 8 that likely arises from a read error; the protein given is the translation of the DNA. The J gene is TRDJ3, the V gene TRDV1, with a weak D call TRDD2 (5 bases). This CDR3 spans 21 amino acids. From germline, CDR1 is TSWWSYY and CDR2 QGS. The V end was cut by 1 base, the J end by 1 base, with 20 bases between. CDR3 in DNA: TGTGCTCTTGGGGAACAAAACCTCTTTCCTGAGCAATCCTGGGACACCCGACAGATGTTTTTC. This translates into CALGEQNLFPEQSWDTRQMFF.

This clone came up a few times. The protein given by TCRdb reflects a much larger clone and differs at residue 3 from this DNA's translation, likely from a read error; the protein shown is the DNA's translation. The V call is TRAV36/DV7, the J call TRDJ1; 12 bases match TRDD3. The CDR3 covers 21 residues. The trim removed 7 bases at V and 0 bases at J, leaving 25 bases unmatched. Germline V gives CDR1 VTNFRS, CDR2 LTSSGIE (reference sequence). The DNA of the CDR3 is TGTGCTTTGGTCCTCATCCTGCCCTTCTGGGGGATACGCTCGGACACCGATAAACTCATCTTT. This encodes CALVLILPFWGIRSDTDKLIF. The full variable domain, its missing parts supplied by reference TRAV36/DV7 and TRDJ1, is EDKVVQSPLSLVVHEGDTVTLNCSYEVTNFRSLLWYKQEKKAPTFLFMLTSSGIEKKSGRLSSILDKKELSSILNITATQTGDSAIYLCALVLILPFWGIRSDTDKLIFGKGTRVTVEP.

The table lists this clone with many counts. TCRdb's protein for this DNA is that of a much larger clone and differs from the translation at residue 8, likely a read error; the protein shown is the DNA translation. The genes are TRDV1 and TRDJ1; D is uncertain. Trimming pared 6 bases from V and 2 bases from J, leaving 19 bases between. CDR1 TSWWSYY and CDR2 QGS come from the germline V gene. CDR3 length: 16 amino acids. CDR3 coding DNA: TGTGCTCTTGGACTCCCCATTCCCCACTATACCGATAAACTCATCTTT. Translation gives CALGLPIPHYTDKLIF.

This clone was counted ten times or more. This is likely an artifact of a read error, given a far larger clone one base away. Other DNA sequences in this sample translate to the same CDR3. J is TRDJ3 and V is TRDV2; 7 bases line up with TRDD3. No J segment appears in TCRdb, so it was assigned here by matching the sequence to germline. Trimming took 0 bases from V and 1 from J; bases not matched to a gene: 23. The germline V gene has CDR1 GEAIGNYY and CDR2 EKD. The CDR3 contains 24 residues. The CDR3 sequence: CACDTIDSRTGGSGPSWDTRQMFF. CDR3 coding DNA: TGTGCCTGTGACACCATCGATTCCCGTACCGGGGGATCAGGGCCTTCCTGGGACACCCGACAGATGTTTTTC.

This clone was detected many times. This DNA's translation differs at residue 10 from TCRdb's protein, which comes from a much larger clone; a read error is likely, and the protein shown is translated from the DNA. This chain joins TRDV1 and TRDJ1, with D possibly TRDD3 on 6 matching bases. The V end was cut by 0 bases, the J end by 0 bases, with 17 bases between. In germline, CDR1 is TSWWSYY, CDR2 QGS. The CDR3 spans 18 residues. CDR3: CALGELKWGVSDTDKLIF. The CDR3 DNA reads TGTGCTCTTGGGGAACTAAAATGGGGGGTGTCCGACACCGATAAACTCATCTTT.

On this clone itself: The protein held in TCRdb is that of a much larger clone and does not match this DNA's translation at residue 6, likely because of a read error; the protein shown is translated from the DNA. This chain joins TRDV2 and TRDJ1; 13 bases map to TRDD3. The J gene is not listed in TCRdb, so it was assigned here from a DNA match to germline. The V gene end was trimmed by 2 bases and the J gene end by 3 bases; junction bases not matched to a gene: 23. The CDR3 is 22 amino acids. The germline V gene has CDR1 GEAIGNYY and CDR2 EKD. CDR3 in amino acids: CACDKRSVLRDVLGDTPDKLIF. CDR3 sequence (DNA): TGTGCCTGTGACAAGAGGTCCGTCCTACGGGACGTACTGGGGGATACGCCCGATAAACTCATCTTT.

This clone has just a few counts. The protein held in TCRdb is that of a much larger clone and does not match this DNA's translation at residue 6, likely because of a read error; the protein shown is translated from the DNA. The genes are TRDV1 and TRDJ1; 8 bases fit TRDD3. The germline V gene encodes CDR1 TSWWSYY and CDR2 QGS. CDR3 size: 16 residues. V dropped 6 bases and J dropped 4; count of bases not matched to a gene: 13. The CDR3, as DNA: TGTGCTCTTGGTAGGACTACTCTGGGGGACAACGATAAACTCATCTTT. It encodes CALGRTTLGDNDKLIF.

This clone came up many times. This DNA's translation differs at residue 8 from TCRdb's protein, which comes from a much larger clone; a read error is likely, and the protein shown is translated from the DNA. The rearrangement uses TRDV1 and TRDJ1, with a weak D call TRDD3 (5 bases). TCRdb is silent on the J gene; assignment here came from matching the DNA to germline. The V end lost 1 base, the J end lost 0 bases, and 9 bases lay between the germline ends. The germline gives CDR1 TSWWSYY, CDR2 QGS. This CDR3 has 15 amino acids. Written as DNA, the CDR3 is TGTGCTCTTGGGGAACGAGGGATGCACACCGATAAACTCATCTTT. Protein product: CALGERGMHTDKLIF.

Concerning this clone: TCRdb records a much larger clone's protein for this DNA, with a difference at residue 9 that likely arises from a read error; the protein given is the translation of the DNA. This chain uses TRDV1 with TRDJ1, with 8 bases aligning to TRDD3. Assignment of the J gene here rests on matching the DNA to germline, because TCRdb gives none. The CDR3 contains 23 residues. The germline V gene encodes CDR1 TSWWSYY and CDR2 QGS. Germline trimming cut 0 bases from V and 3 bases from J; bases unmatched to any gene: 27. CDR3 residues: CALGELFPPTLIIGGSGSDKLIF. The CDR3 DNA is TGTGCTCTTGGGGAACTGTTTCCACCCACACTTATAATTGGGGGATCTGGATCCGATAAACTCATCTTT.

In its sample, this clone was seen a few times. TCRdb shows a much larger clone's protein in place of this DNA's translation, and the two differ at residue 6, likely through a read error; the protein shown is translated from the DNA. This chain links TRAV38-2/DV8 with TRDJ1; 10 bases match TRDD3. No J segment appears in TCRdb, so it was assigned here by matching the sequence to germline. Germline lookup yields CDR1 TSESDYY and CDR2 QEAYKQQN. Trimming at V came to 7 bases and at J to 0 bases, leaving 21 bases not matched to a gene. The CDR3 consists of 20 residues. The CDR3 loop is CAYALGRWGILRYYTDKLIF. The CDR3 nucleotides read TGTGCTTATGCTCTGGGTAGATGGGGGATACTACGATATTACACCGATAAACTCATCTTT.

Points on this clone: The protein TCRdb lists belongs to a much larger clone and differs from this DNA's translation at residue 15, which points to a read error; the protein shown is made from the DNA. The rearrangement joins TRDV1 to TRDJ1, with TRDD3 matching 9 bases. Germline CDR1 and CDR2: TSWWSYY and QGS. The CDR3 extends over 23 amino acids. The ends lost 4 bases at V and 0 bases at J; junction bases unmatched: 27. CDR3 in DNA: TGTGCTCTTGGGGGTACTTCCGCTCCTTTACTCTACTGGGGGAGTAGGTACACCGATAAACTCATCTTT. Translated: CALGGTSAPLLYWGSRYTDKLIF.

On this clone itself: This likely traces to a read error, being one base from a far larger clone. This CDR3 is also generated by other DNA sequences in the sample. The chain uses TRDV1 and TRDJ1, with 10 bases fitting TRDD3. The junction had 19 bases not matched to a gene; V was cut back by 3 bases and J by 0 bases. This CDR3 is built from 21 residues. The V gene's germline CDR1 is TSWWSYY and CDR2 QGS. CDR3 sequence: CALGESLPYWGIPPNTDKLIF. The CDR3 DNA reads as TGTGCTCTTGGGGAGTCCCTCCCTTACTGGGGGATCCCTCCTAACACCGATAAACTCATCTTT.